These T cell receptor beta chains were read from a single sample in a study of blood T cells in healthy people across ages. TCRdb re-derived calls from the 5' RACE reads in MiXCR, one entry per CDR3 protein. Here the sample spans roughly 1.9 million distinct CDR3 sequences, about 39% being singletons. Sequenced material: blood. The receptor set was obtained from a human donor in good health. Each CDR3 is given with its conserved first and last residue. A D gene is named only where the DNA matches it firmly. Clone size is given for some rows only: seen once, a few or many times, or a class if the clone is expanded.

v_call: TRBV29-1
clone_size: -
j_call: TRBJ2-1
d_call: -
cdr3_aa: CSARIRGAYNEQFF
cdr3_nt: TGCAGCGCCCGAATCAGGGGGGCCTACAATGAGCAGTTCTTC

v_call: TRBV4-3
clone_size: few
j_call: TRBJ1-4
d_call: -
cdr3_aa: CASSQEWQGETEKLFF
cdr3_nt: TGCGCCAGCAGCCAGGAATGGCAGGGAGAAACTGAAAAACTGTTTTTT

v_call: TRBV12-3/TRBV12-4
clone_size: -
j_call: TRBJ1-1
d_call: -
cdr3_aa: CASTRTEEAFF
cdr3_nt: TGTGCCAGCACCCGGACAGAAGAAGCTTTCTTT

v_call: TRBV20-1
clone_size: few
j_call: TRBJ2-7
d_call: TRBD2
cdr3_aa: CSARDPLAGQSVEQYF
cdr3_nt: TGCAGTGCTAGAGACCCTTTAGCGGGGCAATCTGTCGAGCAGTACTTC

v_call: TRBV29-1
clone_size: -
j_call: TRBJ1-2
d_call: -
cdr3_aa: CSVEATGSYGYTF
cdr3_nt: TGCAGCGTTGAGGCGACAGGTAGCTATGGCTACACCTTC

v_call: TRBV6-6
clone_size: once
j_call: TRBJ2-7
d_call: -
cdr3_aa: CASRRTDHEQYF
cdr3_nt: TGTGCCAGCAGGAGGACAGACCACGAGCAGTACTTC

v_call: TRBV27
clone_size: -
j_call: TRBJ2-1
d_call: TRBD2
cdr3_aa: CASSLAGGYNERFF
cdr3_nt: TGTGCCAGCAGTTTAGCGGGGGGTTACAATGAGCGGTTCTTC

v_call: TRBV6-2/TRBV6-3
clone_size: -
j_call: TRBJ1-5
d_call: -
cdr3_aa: CASSLMENQPQHF
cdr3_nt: TGTGCCAGCAGTTTGATGGAAAATCAACCCCAGCATTTT

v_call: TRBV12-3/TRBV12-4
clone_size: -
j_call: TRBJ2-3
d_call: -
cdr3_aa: CASSLDDATTDTQYF
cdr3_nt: TGTGCCAGCAGTTTAGATGACGCGACAACAGATACGCAGTATTTT

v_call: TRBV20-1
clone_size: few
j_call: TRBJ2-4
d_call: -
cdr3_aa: CSARGVGKNIQYF
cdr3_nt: TGCAGTGCTAGAGGGGTAGGCAAAAACATTCAGTACTTC

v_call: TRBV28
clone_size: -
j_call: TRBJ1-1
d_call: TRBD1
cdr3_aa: CASSLLGGGAEAFF
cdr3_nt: TGTGCCAGCAGTTTATTAGGGGGCGGAGCTGAAGCTTTCTTT

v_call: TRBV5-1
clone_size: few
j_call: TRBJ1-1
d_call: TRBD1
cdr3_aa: CASSLEGVGGGTEAFF
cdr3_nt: TGCGCCAGCAGCTTGGAAGGTGTAGGGGGCGGCACTGAAGCTTTCTTT

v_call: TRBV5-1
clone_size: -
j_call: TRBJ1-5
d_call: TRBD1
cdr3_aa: CASSFGTTGGNQPQHF
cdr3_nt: TGCGCCAGCAGCTTCGGAACTACAGGGGGGAATCAGCCCCAGCATTTT

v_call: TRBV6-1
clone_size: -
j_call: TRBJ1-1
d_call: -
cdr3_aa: CASSESGYNTGAFF
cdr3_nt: TGTGCCAGCAGTGAATCAGGCTACAACACTGGAGCTTTCTTT

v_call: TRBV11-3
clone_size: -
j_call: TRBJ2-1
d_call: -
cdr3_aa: CASSFLGRGPYNEQFF
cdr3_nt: TGTGCCAGCAGCTTCCTGGGGCGGGGTCCTTACAATGAGCAGTTCTTC

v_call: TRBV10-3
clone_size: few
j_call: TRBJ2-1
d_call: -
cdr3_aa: CAITETPYNEQFF
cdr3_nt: TGTGCCATCACGGAGACTCCCTACAATGAGCAGTTCTTC

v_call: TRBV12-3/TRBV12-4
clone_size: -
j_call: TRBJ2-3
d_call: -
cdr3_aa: CASNRWYF
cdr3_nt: TGTGCCAGCAACCGATGGTATTTT

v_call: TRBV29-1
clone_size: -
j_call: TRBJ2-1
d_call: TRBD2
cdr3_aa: CSVEGGGGIYNEQFF
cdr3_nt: TGCAGCGTTGAAGGGGGCGGGGGAATCTACAATGAGCAGTTCTTC

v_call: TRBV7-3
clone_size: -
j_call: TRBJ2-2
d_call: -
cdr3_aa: CASSPLWGGELFF
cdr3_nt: TGTGCCAGCAGCCCCCTGTGGGGCGGGGAGCTGTTTTTT

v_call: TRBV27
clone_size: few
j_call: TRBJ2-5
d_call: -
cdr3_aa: CASSLYGTQYF
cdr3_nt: TGTGCCAGCAGTTTATATGGGACCCAGTACTTC

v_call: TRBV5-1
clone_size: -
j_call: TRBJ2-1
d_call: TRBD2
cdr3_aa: CASSFGGGASKEQFF
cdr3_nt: TGCGCCAGCAGCTTTGGCGGGGGGGCCTCTAAAGAGCAGTTCTTC

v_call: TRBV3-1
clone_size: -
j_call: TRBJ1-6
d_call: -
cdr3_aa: CVSSQEGTRDSPLHF
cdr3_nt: TGTGTCAGCAGCCAAGAAGGGACAAGAGATTCACCCCTCCACTTT

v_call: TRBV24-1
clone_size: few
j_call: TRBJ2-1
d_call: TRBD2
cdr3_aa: CATSDSLAESSYNEQFF
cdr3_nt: TGTGCCACCAGTGACTCCCTAGCGGAGAGCTCCTACAATGAGCAGTTCTTC

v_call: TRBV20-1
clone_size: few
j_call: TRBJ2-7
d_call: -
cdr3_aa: CSAETPGLYNYEQYF
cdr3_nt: TGCAGTGCTGAGACGCCGGGACTCTATAATTACGAGCAGTACTTC

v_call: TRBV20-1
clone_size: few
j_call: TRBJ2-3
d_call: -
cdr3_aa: CSARGTPDTQYF
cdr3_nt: TGCAGTGCTAGGGGGACTCCAGATACGCAGTATTTT

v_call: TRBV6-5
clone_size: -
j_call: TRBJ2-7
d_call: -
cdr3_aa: CVSSYAAYREGPYEQYF
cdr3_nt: TGTGTCAGCAGTTACGCGGCTTACAGGGAGGGTCCCTACGAGCAGTACTTC

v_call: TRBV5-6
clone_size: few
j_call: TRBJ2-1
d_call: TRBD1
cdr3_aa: CASSYRDREVNEQFF
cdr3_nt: TGTGCCAGCAGCTACCGGGACAGGGAGGTCAATGAGCAGTTCTTC

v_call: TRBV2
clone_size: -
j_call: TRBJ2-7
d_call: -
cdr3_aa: CASSPTVTAAIVYEQYF
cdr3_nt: TGTGCCAGCAGTCCGACAGTAACCGCGGCGATAGTCTACGAGCAGTACTTC

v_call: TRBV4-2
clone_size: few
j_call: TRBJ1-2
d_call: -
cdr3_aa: CASSQDLRPIHYGYTF
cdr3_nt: TGTGCCAGCAGCCAAGATCTCAGGCCTATCCACTATGGCTACACCTTC

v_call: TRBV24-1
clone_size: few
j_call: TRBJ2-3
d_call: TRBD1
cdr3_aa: CATSDSSPGGIDTQYF
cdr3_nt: TGTGCCACCAGTGATTCATCCCCAGGGGGTATAGATACGCAGTATTTT

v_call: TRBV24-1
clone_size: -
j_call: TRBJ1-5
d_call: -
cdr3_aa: CAASDYSNQPQHF
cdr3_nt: TGTGCCGCCAGTGATTACAGCAATCAGCCCCAGCATTTT

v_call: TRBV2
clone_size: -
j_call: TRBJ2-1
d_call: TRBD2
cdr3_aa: CATRPLAGNNEQFF
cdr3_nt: TGCGCCACCAGACCACTAGCGGGGAACAATGAGCAGTTCTTC

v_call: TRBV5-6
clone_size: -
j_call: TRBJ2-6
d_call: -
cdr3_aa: CASSFKPGHLSSGANVLTF
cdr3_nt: TGTGCCAGCAGCTTCAAACCGGGACACTTGAGCTCTGGGGCCAACGTCCTGACTTTC

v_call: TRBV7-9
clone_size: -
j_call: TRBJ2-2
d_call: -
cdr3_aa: CATPGPGGTGELFF
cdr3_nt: TGTGCCACCCCCGGACCAGGAGGCACCGGGGAGCTGTTCTTT

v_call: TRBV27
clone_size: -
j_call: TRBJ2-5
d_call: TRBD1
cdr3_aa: CASSLKRGQAHGNEQYF
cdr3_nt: TGTGCCAGCAGTTTAAAGCGTGGACAGGCCCACGGGAATGAGCAGTACTTC

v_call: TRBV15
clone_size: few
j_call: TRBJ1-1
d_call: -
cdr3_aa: CATSRDSRPNTEAFF
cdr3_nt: TGTGCCACCAGCAGAGACAGCAGGCCGAACACTGAAGCTTTCTTT

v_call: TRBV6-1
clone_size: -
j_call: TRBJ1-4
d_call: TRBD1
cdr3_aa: CASMRTGEGEKLFF
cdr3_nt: TGTGCCAGCATGCGGACAGGGGAAGGTGAAAAACTGTTTTTT

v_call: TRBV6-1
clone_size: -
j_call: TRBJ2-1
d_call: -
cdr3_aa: CASSLILAEQFF
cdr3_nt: TGTGCCAGCAGTCTTATTCTAGCGGAGCAGTTCTTC

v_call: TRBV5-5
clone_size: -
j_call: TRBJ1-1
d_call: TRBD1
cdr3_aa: CASSWGQANTEAFF
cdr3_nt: TGTGCCAGCAGCTGGGGACAGGCGAACACTGAAGCTTTCTTT

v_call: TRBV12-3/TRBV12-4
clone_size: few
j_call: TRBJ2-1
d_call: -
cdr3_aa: CASSLMAIQFF
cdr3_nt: TGTGCCAGCAGTTTAATGGCCATTCAGTTCTTC

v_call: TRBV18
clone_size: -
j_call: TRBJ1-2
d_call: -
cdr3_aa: CASSPPAWDGYTF
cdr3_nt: TGTGCCAGCTCACCACCGGCTTGGGATGGCTACACCTTC

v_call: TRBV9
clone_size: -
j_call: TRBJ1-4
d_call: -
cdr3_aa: CASSVAATNEKLFF
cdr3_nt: TGTGCCAGCAGCGTAGCCGCAACTAATGAAAAACTGTTTTTT

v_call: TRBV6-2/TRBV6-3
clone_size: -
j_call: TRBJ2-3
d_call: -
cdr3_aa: CASSYYGEDTQYF
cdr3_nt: TGTGCCAGCAGTTACTACGGGGAAGATACGCAGTATTTT

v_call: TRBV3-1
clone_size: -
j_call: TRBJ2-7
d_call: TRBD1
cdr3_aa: CASSPNRGTYEQYF
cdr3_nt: TGTGCCAGCAGCCCGAACAGGGGTACCTACGAGCAGTACTTC

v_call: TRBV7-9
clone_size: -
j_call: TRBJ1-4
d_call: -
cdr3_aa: CASSLGSGLGEKLFF
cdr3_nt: TGTGCCAGCAGCTTAGGTTCGGGGTTGGGCGAAAAACTGTTTTTT

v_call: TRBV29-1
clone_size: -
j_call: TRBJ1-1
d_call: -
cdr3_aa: CSVSRAGDTEAFF
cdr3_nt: TGCAGCGTAAGCAGGGCCGGGGACACTGAAGCTTTCTTT

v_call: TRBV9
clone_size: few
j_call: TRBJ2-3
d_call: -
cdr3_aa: CASSVGRAYNTDTQYF
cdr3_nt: TGTGCCAGCAGCGTAGGACGGGCGTATAACACAGATACGCAGTATTTT